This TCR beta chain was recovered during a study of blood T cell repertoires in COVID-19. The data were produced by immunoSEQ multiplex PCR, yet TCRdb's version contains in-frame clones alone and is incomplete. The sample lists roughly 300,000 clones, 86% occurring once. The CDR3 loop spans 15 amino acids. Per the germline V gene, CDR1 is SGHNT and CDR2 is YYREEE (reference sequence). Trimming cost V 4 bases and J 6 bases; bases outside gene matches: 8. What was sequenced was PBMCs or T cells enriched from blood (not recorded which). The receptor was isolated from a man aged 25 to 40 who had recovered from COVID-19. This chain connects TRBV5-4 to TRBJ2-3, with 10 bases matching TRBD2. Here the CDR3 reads CASSGSGGATDTQYF. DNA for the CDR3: TGTGCCAGCAGCGGAAGCGGGGGGGCAACCGATACGCAGTATTTT.